The 5 T cell receptor beta chains below come from one sample, sequenced in a study of vaccination effects on CD4 cells after COVID-19. ViraFEST expansion of antigen-specific CD4+ T cells with viral peptide pools preceded sequencing. The culture ran for around ten days before CD4+ T cells were isolated. Participants received two doses of either the BNT162b2 or mRNA-1273 vaccine. Sequencing was performed with immunoSEQ multiplex PCR; in TCRdb, only in-frame clones are kept and a portion is missing. The sample includes 65,000 to 75,000 clones, 74% of them seen just once. These TCRs' antigens remain unknown. The sample consisted of CD4+ T cells from PBMCs cultured with HCoV-229E spike peptides, taken after COVID-19 vaccination. Source of these receptors: a human donor who received a COVID-19 vaccine.

V gene TRBV5-6 combines with J gene TRBJ2-6, with D perhaps matching TRBD1 (5 bases). Germline CDR1 and CDR2: SGHDT and YYEEEE. This CDR3 is built from 15 residues. The germline V and J ends were trimmed by 3 bases and 0 bases, with 7 bases remaining between them. CDR3: CASSSTGSGANVLTF. In DNA, the CDR3 is TGTGCCAGCAGCTCCACAGGCTCTGGGGCCAACGTCCTGACTTTC.

This sequence joins TRBV10-3 and TRBJ2-7; TRBD1 aligns across 7 bases. Trimming cost V 4 bases and J 3 bases; bases outside gene matches: 3. In germline, CDR1 is ENHRY, CDR2 SYGVKD. The CDR3 totals 13 residues. DNA for the CDR3: TGTGCCATCAGTGGCCGACAGGGCTACGAGCAGTACGTC. It codes for CAISGRQGYEQYV.

The chain uses TRBV29-1 and TRBJ2-1; tentative D call: TRBD1 (6 bases). The CDR3 totals 14 residues. Germline V lookup: CDR1 SQVTM, CDR2 ANQGSEA. Trimming stripped 8 bases from V and 5 bases from J, with 19 bases between. The CDR3 here is CSTYPGVVNNEQFF. Written as DNA, the CDR3 is TGCAGCACGTACCCAGGGGTCGTAAACAATGAGCAGTTCTTC.

The J gene is TRBJ2-2, the V gene TRBV9, with 10 bases that match TRBD2. The CDR3 totals 17 residues. The germline gives CDR1 SGDLS, CDR2 YYNGEE. With 1 base clipped from V and 0 bases from J, the junction kept 3 bases outside the gene matches. The CDR3 DNA reads TGTGCCAGCAGCGTACTACTAGCGGGGACGAACACCGGGGAGCTGTTTTTT. This encodes CASSVLLAGTNTGELFF.

V usage is TRBV3-1 (or the pseudogene TRBV3-2) and J usage is TRBJ1-4; 7 bases agree with TRBD1. The length of the CDR3 is 16 residues. Germline values: CDR1 LGHDT, CDR2 YNNKEL (reference sequence). The J segment lost 8 bases and the V segment lost 3 bases, leaving 12 bases of the junction unmatched. The CDR3 loop is CASSQDQTGSREKLFF. CDR3 sequence (DNA): TGTGCCAGCAGCCAGGACCAGACAGGGTCAAGAGAAAAACTGTTTTTT.